This is a list of T cell receptor beta chains from one sample in a study of human T cells and chemical hapten exposure. TCRdb re-called the RACE reads with MiXCR, one entry per CDR3 protein. This sample has a few hundred thousand distinct CDR3 sequences, with more than 6.5% found just once. This sample comprised whole blood, obtained in connection with sensitization to the hapten diphenylcyclopropenone (DPC). These receptors were obtained from a woman in her 40s with alopecia areata. Some clones in this sample may be carry-over from other donors' samples. Each CDR3 is given with its conserved first and last residue. D genes are given only for firm matches. A clone size is listed for some rows: how often the clone was seen (once, few, many), or a class if it is expanded.

clone_size	v_call	j_call	d_call	cdr3_nt	cdr3_aa
-	TRBV28	TRBJ2-5	TRBD2	TGTGCCAGCAGTAACAGAATCGGGACTAGCGGGGATCGTAAAGAGACCCAGTACTTC	CASSNRIGTSGDRKETQYF
few	TRBV7-9	TRBJ1-4	-	TGTGCCAGCAGCCTAGCGGGGACTAATGAAAAACTGTTTTTT	CASSLAGTNEKLFF
few	TRBV28	TRBJ2-7	TRBD2	TGTGCCAGCAATAGAAGCGGGAGGAGCTACGAGCAGTACTTC	CASNRSGRSYEQYF
few	TRBV25-1	TRBJ2-7	-	TGTGCCAGCAGCGCAGGGGTCCCCTACGAGCAGTACTTC	CASSAGVPYEQYF
-	TRBV28	TRBJ2-3	-	TGTGCCAGCACCCCCGTTGGCGCCGGGAGATCAGATACGCAGTATTTT	CASTPVGAGRSDTQYF
many	TRBV4-3	TRBJ2-7	-	TGCGCCAGCAGCCAATCCCCGTGGGGCCGCGAGCAGTACTTC	CASSQSPWGREQYF
-	TRBV6-5	TRBJ2-7	TRBD1	TGTGCCAGCAGTCATGACAGGGGGGGCGAGCAGTACTTC	CASSHDRGGEQYF
many	TRBV11-2	TRBJ2-1	TRBD2	TGTGCCAGCAGCTTGAGCGGGGAAATTTACAATGAGCAGTTCTTC	CASSLSGEIYNEQFF
-	TRBV28	TRBJ2-7	-	TGTGCCAGCAGATCGGGACCGCCTAACTACGAGCAGTACTTC	CASRSGPPNYEQYF
many	TRBV6-5	TRBJ2-3	TRBD1	TGTGCCAGCAGTCTCCGGGACAGGGGGTCAGATACGCAGTATTTT	CASSLRDRGSDTQYF
few	TRBV6-5	TRBJ2-2	-	TGTGCCAGCAGTTACGGGGCCTCCGGGGAGCTGTTTTTT	CASSYGASGELFF
few	TRBV9	TRBJ1-1	-	TGTGCCAGCAGCTTACAGACAGGAGAAGCTTTCTTT	CASSLQTGEAFF
-	TRBV28	TRBJ2-1	-	TGTGCCAGCAGTTTTTGGGGCGGCCTTTACAATGAGCAGTTCTTC	CASSFWGGLYNEQFF
many	TRBV11-3	TRBJ2-1	-	TGTGCCAGCAGCCCCAGTCCGCTCTCCTACAATGAGCAGTTCTTC	CASSPSPLSYNEQFF
many	TRBV2	TRBJ2-1	TRBD2	TGTGCCAGCTCTACTAGCGGGAGAGAGCAGTTCTTC	CASSTSGREQFF
-	TRBV12-3/TRBV12-4	TRBJ2-1	-	TGTGCCAGCAGTTTAGCGCCCCTCCCGGGCCTCTACAATGAGCAGTTCTTC	CASSLAPLPGLYNEQFF
-	TRBV7-9	TRBJ2-1	TRBD2	TGTGCCAGCAGCTTACGAGGACTAGCGGGGACCAATGAGCAGTTCTTC	CASSLRGLAGTNEQFF
few	TRBV4-3	TRBJ2-3	TRBD1	TGCGCCAGCAGCCCCAGGACAGGGGGCGCAGATACGCAGTATTTT	CASSPRTGGADTQYF
few	TRBV7-3	TRBJ2-5	-	TGTGCCAGCAGCTTCGGGACCACCGAGACCCAGTACTTC	CASSFGTTETQYF
few	TRBV12-3/TRBV12-4	TRBJ2-5	-	TGTGCCAGCAGAAAAGGACCACAAGAGACCCAGTACTTC	CASRKGPQETQYF
few	TRBV7-9	TRBJ1-1	-	TGTGCCAGCAGCCAGGGCATTATGAACACTGAAGCTTTCTTT	CASSQGIMNTEAFF
-	TRBV29-1	TRBJ1-4	-	TGCAGCGTTGGTGCCGATGCAACTAATGAAAAACTGTTTTTT	CSVGADATNEKLFF
many	TRBV27	TRBJ2-2	TRBD1	TGTGCCAGCAGTCCTTCAGGCGGACAGGAGCCGAACACCGGGGAGCTGTTTTTT	CASSPSGGQEPNTGELFF
many	TRBV4-2	TRBJ1-2	-	TGTGCCAGCAGCCGTACCCTTAGACAGGTGGACTATGGCTACACCTTC	CASSRTLRQVDYGYTF
few	TRBV5-5	TRBJ1-5	-	TGTGCCAGCAGCTTGGGCCGGATGCAGCCCCAGCATTTT	CASSLGRMQPQHF
many	TRBV29-1	TRBJ2-5	-	TGCAGCGTTCGAACCATTGACCAAGAGACCCAGTACTTC	CSVRTIDQETQYF
few	TRBV6-2/TRBV6-3	TRBJ2-4	-	TGTGCCAGCAGTCCTACGAGACTTGCTCAGTACTTC	CASSPTRLAQYF
-	TRBV6-5	TRBJ1-1	-	TGTGCCAGCAGTCCTACCGGACGGAACACTGAAGCTTTCTTT	CASSPTGRNTEAFF
few	TRBV28	TRBJ2-4	-	TGTGCCAGCAGATATCGACAGAGGACGCCCAAAAACATTCAGTACTTC	CASRYRQRTPKNIQYF
few	TRBV7-2	TRBJ2-3	-	TGTGCCAGCAGCTTCTTCCGACTAGGTCGGCAAAATACGCAGTATTTT	CASSFFRLGRQNTQYF
few	TRBV12-3/TRBV12-4	TRBJ2-7	-	TGTGCCAGCAGCCCGGGGCCGGCCGAGCAGTACTTC	CASSPGPAEQYF
many	TRBV20-1	TRBJ1-2	TRBD1	TGCAGTGCTAAAGGACAGGGGGCTCTAAGCTATGGCTACACCTTC	CSAKGQGALSYGYTF
few	TRBV20-1	TRBJ2-3	-	TGCAGTGCTAGAGATCGAGACAGAAACACAGATACGCAGTATTTT	CSARDRDRNTDTQYF
-	TRBV7-9	TRBJ1-2	TRBD1	TGTGCCAGCAGCAATCGAGACAGGGGGCGTTTTAGCTATGGCTACACCTTC	CASSNRDRGRFSYGYTF
few	TRBV7-3	TRBJ2-1	-	TGTGCCAGCAGCTTTACAGCGAACAATGAGCAGTTCTTC	CASSFTANNEQFF
-	TRBV3-1	TRBJ1-1	-	TGTGCCAGCAGCCAGGGGGTTCTGGGAGCTTTCTTT	CASSQGVLGAFF
-	TRBV28	TRBJ2-3	TRBD2	TGTGCCAGCACCCTTCTAGCGGGATCCACAGATACGCAGTATTTT	CASTLLAGSTDTQYF
many	TRBV6-2/TRBV6-3	TRBJ2-1	-	TGTGCCAGCAGTTACGGGGAATGGCGGAGGTACAATGAGCAGTTCTTC	CASSYGEWRRYNEQFF
-	TRBV9	TRBJ2-1	-	TGTGCCAGCAGCGTAACCCCGGTAGGAGGCAATGAGCAGTTCTTC	CASSVTPVGGNEQFF